These T cell receptor beta chains were read from a single sample in a study of shared clonotypes between healthy human individuals. Clones were read by immunoSEQ multiplex PCR, and TCRdb kept only the in-frame ones, dropping some. The sample records fewer than 3 million clones, 85% to 95% being singletons. Sample: naive CD4+ T cells from PBMCs. These receptor sequences come from a man aged 18 to 30 in good health. Some clones in this sample may be carry-over from other donors' samples. The CDR3 runs from the conserved cysteine through the conserved F or W. Fields, in order: D gene, clone size, V gene, J gene, CDR3 protein, CDR3 DNA. D genes are given only for firm matches. Size is stated for part of the rows, as once, few or many counts, or as a class when the clone is expanded.

TRBD1	.	TRBV10-1	TRBJ2-5	CASSDDRVTETQYF	TGCGCCAGCAGTGATGACAGGGTCACCGAGACCCAGTACTTC
.	.	TRBV6-5	TRBJ1-2	CASSYSGDSVSGYTF	TGTGCCAGCAGTTACTCCGGCGACAGTGTTAGTGGCTACACCTTC
TRBD2	.	TRBV28	TRBJ2-7	CASSFLAGGYHEQYF	TGTGCCAGCAGTTTCCTAGCGGGAGGTTACCACGAGCAGTACTTC
.	.	TRBV2	TRBJ2-3	CASFAAGTDTQYF	TGTGCCAGCTTCGCCGCGGGGACAGATACGCAGTATTTT
.	.	TRBV29-1	TRBJ2-3	CSLSRAPSPDTQYF	TGCAGCCTCTCCAGGGCCCCCTCCCCAGATACGCAGTATTTT
.	.	TRBV20-1	TRBJ1-1	CSARDIGEAFF	TGCAGTGCTAGAGATATAGGGGAAGCTTTCTTT
TRBD2	.	TRBV11-2	TRBJ2-1	CASSRIGGTSYNEQFF	TGTGCCAGCAGCCGGATCGGGGGGACCTCCTACAATGAGCAGTTCTTC
.	.	TRBV27	TRBJ2-2	CASSSLANTGELFF	TGTGCCAGCAGTTCTCTCGCGAACACCGGGGAGCTGTTTTTT
.	.	TRBV28	TRBJ2-5	CASSLSGLGEETQYF	TGTGCCAGCAGTTTATCCGGGCTGGGCGAAGAGACCCAGTACTTC
.	.	TRBV5-1	TRBJ1-5	CASSFGSNQPQHF	TGCGCCAGCAGCTTCGGAAGCAATCAGCCCCAGCATTTT
.	.	TRBV6-5	TRBJ2-5	CASTPPVGAEYF	TGTGCCAGCACCCCCCCTGTGGGTGCCGAGTACTTC
TRBD2	few	TRBV11-2	TRBJ2-7	CASRLAGGYEQYF	TGTGCCAGCAGGCTAGCGGGAGGCTACGAGCAGTACTTC
TRBD1	.	TRBV7-9	TRBJ1-1	CASSDRGIPLTEAFF	TGTGCCAGCAGCGACAGGGGTATTCCGCTCACTGAAGCTTTCTTT
.	few	TRBV19	TRBJ1-5	CASSTHGTNQPQHF	TGTGCCAGTAGTACTCACGGTACCAATCAGCCCCAGCATTTT
TRBD1	.	TRBV5-1	TRBJ2-6	CASSTGGSGANVLTF	TGCGCCAGTTCGACAGGGGGCTCTGGGGCCAACGTCCTGACTTTC
.	.	TRBV28	TRBJ2-7	CASRSPGYAYEQYF	TGTGCCAGCAGAAGCCCGGGCTACGCCTACGAGCAGTACTTC
.	.	TRBV7-3	TRBJ2-3	CASSLNSRRTDTQYF	TGTGCCAGCAGCTTAAACAGCCGACGGACAGATACGCAGTATTTT
.	once	TRBV4-1	TRBJ2-6	CASSHRRVGANVLTF	TGCGCCAGCAGCCATCGGAGAGTTGGGGCCAACGTCCTGACTTTC
.	.	TRBV5-1	TRBJ2-5	CASSLAYDRIGETQYF	TGCGCCAGCAGCTTGGCTTACGACAGGATCGGGGAGACCCAGTACTTC
.	.	TRBV28	TRBJ2-7	CASSQPLPYEQYF	TGTGCCAGCAGCCAACCTTTGCCTTACGAGCAGTACTTC
.	.	TRBV20-1	TRBJ1-1	CSAQKNTEAFF	TGCAGTGCCCAGAAAAACACTGAAGCTTTCTTT
TRBD1	.	TRBV6-6	TRBJ2-7	CASSPGTGEEQYF	TGTGCCAGCAGCCCCGGGACAGGGGAAGAGCAGTACTTC
.	.	TRBV6-5	TRBJ1-2	CASTIWGDGYTF	TGTGCCAGCACTATATGGGGGGATGGCTACACCTTC
TRBD1	.	TRBV7-6	TRBJ2-5	CASSFGQGAGETQYF	TGTGCCAGCAGCTTTGGACAGGGGGCTGGGGAGACCCAGTACTTC
.	.	TRBV28	TRBJ2-6	CASSSSGYPGANVLTF	TGTGCCAGCAGTTCCTCGGGGTATCCTGGGGCCAACGTCCTGACTTTC
.	.	TRBV6-1	TRBJ2-5	CASSARDSIQETQYF	TGTGCCAGCAGTGCCCGGGACTCAATTCAAGAGACCCAGTACTTC
.	.	TRBV2	TRBJ1-5	CASTRGTEDQPQHF	TGTGCCAGCACCAGAGGAACAGAGGATCAGCCCCAGCATTTT
.	.	TRBV6-1	TRBJ1-5	CASSEAGGQPQHF	TGTGCCAGCAGTGAAGCGGGGGGACAGCCCCAGCATTTT
TRBD1	.	TRBV2	TRBJ2-1	CASSSRDREGNEQFF	TGTGCCAGCAGTAGCCGGGACAGGGAGGGCAATGAGCAGTTCTTC
.	.	TRBV4-2	TRBJ1-4	CASSQVGGDIDEKLFF	TGTGCCAGCAGCCAAGTCGGGGGTGACATCGATGAAAAACTGTTTTTT
TRBD1	.	TRBV18	TRBJ2-7	CASSLTGAYEQYF	TGTGCCAGCTCACTGACAGGGGCCTACGAGCAGTACTTC
TRBD1	.	TRBV27	TRBJ1-4	CASSLGQGIEKLFF	TGTGCCAGCAGTTTGGGACAGGGGATTGAAAAACTGTTTTTT
.	.	TRBV5-1	TRBJ2-5	CASSLGGDETQYF	TGCGCCAGCAGCTTGGGAGGCGATGAGACCCAGTACTTC
TRBD2	.	TRBV7-9	TRBJ2-7	CASSLGLAGGSSYEQYF	TGTGCCAGCAGCTTAGGACTAGCGGGAGGGAGCTCCTACGAGCAGTACTTC
.	few	TRBV4-2	TRBJ1-1	CASSRTTGENTEAFF	TGTGCCAGCAGCCGCACGACAGGCGAAAACACTGAAGCTTTCTTT
TRBD1	.	TRBV6-5	TRBJ1-2	CASSGRDSYGYTF	TGTGCCAGCAGTGGCCGGGACAGCTATGGCTACACCTTC
TRBD2	.	TRBV6-6	TRBJ2-7	CASSYLSGGEYEQYF	TGTGCCAGCAGTTATCTTTCGGGAGGGGAGTACGAGCAGTACTTC
.	.	TRBV10-3	TRBJ2-1	CAISGGSAYNEQFF	TGTGCCATCAGTGGCGGCAGCGCTTACAATGAGCAGTTCTTC
TRBD2	.	TRBV5-1	TRBJ2-1	CASSLASGGSYNEQFF	TGCGCCAGCAGCTTGGCTTCGGGAGGATCCTACAATGAGCAGTTCTTC
.	.	TRBV27	TRBJ2-2	CASKPDRLTGELFF	TGTGCCAGCAAACCCGACAGGCTAACCGGGGAGCTGTTTTTT
TRBD2	once	TRBV19	TRBJ2-7	CASIDGRPVFCYEQYF	TGTGCCAGTATAGACGGGAGGCCCGTTTTTTGTTACGAGCAGTACTTC
.	few	TRBV25-1	TRBJ1-1	CASSLNTEAFF	TGTGCCAGCAGTCTCAACACTGAAGCTTTCTTT
TRBD2	once	TRBV4-1	TRBJ2-7	CASSQGLAGIYEQYF	TGCGCCAGCAGCCAAGGTCTAGCGGGGATCTACGAGCAGTACTTC
TRBD2	.	TRBV7-3	TRBJ2-2	CASSSPSGSTGELFF	TGTGCCAGCAGCTCCCCTAGCGGGAGTACCGGGGAGCTGTTTTTT
TRBD1	.	TRBV27	TRBJ2-3	CASSLSRTGVSRTDTQYF	TGTGCCAGCAGTTTATCGCGGACAGGGGTCTCCCGAACAGATACGCAGTATTTT